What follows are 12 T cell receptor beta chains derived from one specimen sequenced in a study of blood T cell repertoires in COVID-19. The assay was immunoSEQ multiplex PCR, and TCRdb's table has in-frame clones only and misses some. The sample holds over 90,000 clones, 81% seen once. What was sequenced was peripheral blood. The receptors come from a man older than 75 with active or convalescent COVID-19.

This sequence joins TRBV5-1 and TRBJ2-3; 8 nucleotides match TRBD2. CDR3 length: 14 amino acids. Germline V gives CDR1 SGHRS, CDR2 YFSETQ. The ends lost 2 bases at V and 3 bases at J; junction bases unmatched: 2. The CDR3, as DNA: TGCGCCAGCAGCTTTCCGGGGGGGACAGATACGCAGTATTTT. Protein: CASSFPGGTDTQYF.

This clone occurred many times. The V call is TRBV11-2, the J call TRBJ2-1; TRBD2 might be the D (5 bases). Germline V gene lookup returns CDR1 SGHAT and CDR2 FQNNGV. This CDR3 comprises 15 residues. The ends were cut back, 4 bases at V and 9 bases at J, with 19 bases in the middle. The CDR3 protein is CASSSRRGIESEQFF. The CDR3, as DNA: TGTGCCAGCAGCTCAAGACGAGGGATTGAAAGTGAGCAGTTCTTC.

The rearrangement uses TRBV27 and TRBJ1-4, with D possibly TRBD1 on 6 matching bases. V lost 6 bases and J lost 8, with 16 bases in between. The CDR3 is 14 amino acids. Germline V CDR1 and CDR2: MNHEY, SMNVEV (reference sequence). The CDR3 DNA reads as TGTGCCAGCAGGCGAATGGGGGCTTTGGAAAAACTGTTTTTT. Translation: CASRRMGALEKLFF.

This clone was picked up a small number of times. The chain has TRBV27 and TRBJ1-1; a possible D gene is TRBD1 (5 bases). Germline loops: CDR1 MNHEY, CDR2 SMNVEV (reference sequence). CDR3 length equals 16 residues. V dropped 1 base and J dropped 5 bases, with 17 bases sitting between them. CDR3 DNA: TGTGCCAGCAGTTTATATGGAGGGGATGGAGGGACTGAAGCTTTCTTT. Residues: CASSLYGGDGGTEAFF.

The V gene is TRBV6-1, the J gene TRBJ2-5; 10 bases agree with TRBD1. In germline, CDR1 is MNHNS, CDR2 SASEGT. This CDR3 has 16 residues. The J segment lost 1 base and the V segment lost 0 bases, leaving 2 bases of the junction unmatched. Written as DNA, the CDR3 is TGTGCCAGCAGTGAAGCAGGGACAGGGGCCCAAGAGACCCAGTACTTC. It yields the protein CASSEAGTGAQETQYF.

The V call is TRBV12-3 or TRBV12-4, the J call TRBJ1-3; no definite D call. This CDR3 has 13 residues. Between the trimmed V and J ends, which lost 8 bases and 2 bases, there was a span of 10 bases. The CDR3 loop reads CASGRGPGNTIYF. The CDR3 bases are TGTGCCAGCGGGCGAGGGCCTGGAAACACCATATATTTT.

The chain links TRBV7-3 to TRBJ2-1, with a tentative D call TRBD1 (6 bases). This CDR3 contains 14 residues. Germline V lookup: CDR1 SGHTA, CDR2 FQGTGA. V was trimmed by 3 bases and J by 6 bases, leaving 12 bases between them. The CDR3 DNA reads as TGTGCCAGCAGCTTCCAACAGGGCTCCAATGAGCAGTTCTTC. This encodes CASSFQQGSNEQFF. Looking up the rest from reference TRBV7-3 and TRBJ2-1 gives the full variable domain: GAGVSQTPSNKVTEKGKYVELRCDPISGHTALYWYRQSLGQGPEFLIYFQGTGAADDSGLPNDRFFAVRPEGSVSTLKIQRTERGDSAVYLCASSFQQGSNEQFFGPGTRLTVL.

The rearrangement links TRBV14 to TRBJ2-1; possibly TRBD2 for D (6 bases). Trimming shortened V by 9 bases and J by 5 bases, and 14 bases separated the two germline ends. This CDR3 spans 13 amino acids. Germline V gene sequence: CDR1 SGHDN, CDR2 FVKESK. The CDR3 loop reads CASRRDPNNEQFF. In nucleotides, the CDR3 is TGTGCCAGTCGGCGGGACCCTAACAATGAGCAGTTCTTC. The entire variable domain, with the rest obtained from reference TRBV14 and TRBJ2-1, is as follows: EAGVTQFPSHSVIEKGQTVTLRCDPISGHDNLYWYRRVMGKEIKFLLHFVKESKQDESGMPNNRFLAERTGGTYSTLKVQPAELEDSGVYFCASRRDPNNEQFFGPGTRLTVL.

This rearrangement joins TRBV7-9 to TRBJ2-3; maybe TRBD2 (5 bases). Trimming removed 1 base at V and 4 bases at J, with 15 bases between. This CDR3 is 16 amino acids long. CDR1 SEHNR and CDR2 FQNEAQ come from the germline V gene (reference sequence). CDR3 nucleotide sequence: TGTGCCAGCAGCTTAGTGGCGGGCCTGAGGGCAGATACGCAGTATTTT. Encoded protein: CASSLVAGLRADTQYF.

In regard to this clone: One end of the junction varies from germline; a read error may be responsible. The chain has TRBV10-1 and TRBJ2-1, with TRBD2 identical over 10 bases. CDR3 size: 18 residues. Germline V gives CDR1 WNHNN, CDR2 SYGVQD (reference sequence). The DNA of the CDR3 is TGCGCCAGCCTAAGTTCTAAACAGCGGGGGGGCTCCAACAATGAGCAGTTCTTC. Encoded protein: CASLSSKQRGGSNNEQFF.

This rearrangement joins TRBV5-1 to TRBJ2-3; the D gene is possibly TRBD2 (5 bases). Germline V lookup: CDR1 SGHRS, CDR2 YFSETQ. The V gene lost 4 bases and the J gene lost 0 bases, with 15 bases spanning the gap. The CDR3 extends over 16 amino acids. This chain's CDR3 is CASSPLGAISTDTQYF. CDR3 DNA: TGCGCCAGCAGCCCTTTGGGAGCGATAAGCACAGATACGCAGTATTTT.

CDR3 nucleotides: TGTGCCAGCAGCTCCCCAGCGGGGCGTAACACCGGGGAGCTGTTTTTT. This codes for CASSSPAGRNTGELFF. The gene calls are TRBV5-6 and TRBJ2-2; TRBD2 aligns across 7 bases. CDR1 and CDR2 from the germline V gene are SGHDT and YYEEEE. Germline trimming cut 3 bases from V and 2 bases from J; bases unmatched to any gene: 7. CDR3 length: 16 amino acids.